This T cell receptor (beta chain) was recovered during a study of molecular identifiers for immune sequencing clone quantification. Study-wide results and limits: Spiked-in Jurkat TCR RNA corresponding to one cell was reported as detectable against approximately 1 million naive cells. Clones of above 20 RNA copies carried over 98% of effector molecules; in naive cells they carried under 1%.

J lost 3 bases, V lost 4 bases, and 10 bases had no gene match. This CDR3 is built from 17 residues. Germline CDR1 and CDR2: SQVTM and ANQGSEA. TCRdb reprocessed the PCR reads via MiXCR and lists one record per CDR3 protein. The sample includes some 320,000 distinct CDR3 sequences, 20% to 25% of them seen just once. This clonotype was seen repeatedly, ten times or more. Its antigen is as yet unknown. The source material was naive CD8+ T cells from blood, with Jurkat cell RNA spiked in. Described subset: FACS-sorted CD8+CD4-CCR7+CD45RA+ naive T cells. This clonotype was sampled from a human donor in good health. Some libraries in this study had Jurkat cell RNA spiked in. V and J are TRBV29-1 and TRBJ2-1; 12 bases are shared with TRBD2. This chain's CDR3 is CSVAPSTSGGLYNEQFF. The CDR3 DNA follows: TGCAGCGTTGCGCCCTCGACTAGCGGGGGCCTCTACAATGAGCAGTTCTTC.